This TCR beta chain derives from a study of shared clonotypes between healthy human individuals. Overall study: Researchers drew samples from two women and a few men aged 18 to 49. Three plates each covered CD4 naive and memory; CD8 naive two, CD8 memory one.

Positive CCR7 selection of CD45RO-negative cells yielded the naive CD8 cells, and terminally differentiated effector memory CD45RA+ cells were excluded. Trimming removed 6 bases at V and 3 bases at J, with 9 bases between. This CDR3 has 12 amino acids. Germline V gene lookup returns CDR1 SNHLY and CDR2 FYNNEI. An assay was performed, and its level was deep. Each subset's genomic DNA was split evenly across several immunoSEQ plates. Sequencing was performed with immunoSEQ multiplex PCR; in TCRdb, only in-frame clones are kept and a portion is missing. The data show roughly 770,000 clones, about 97% seen once.

The chain has TRBV2 and TRBJ2-7; D is undetermined. The origin of this receptor is a man younger than 40 in good health. Sequenced sample: naive CD8+ T cells sorted from blood. The CDR3 DNA reads TGTGCCAGCAGCCATTCTAACTACGAGCAGTACTTC. It translates to CASSHSNYEQYF. The whole variable domain, filled in from reference TRBV2 and TRBJ2-7, reads EPEVTQTPSHQVTQMGQEVILRCVPISNHLYFYWYRQILGQKVEFLVSFYNNEISEKSEIFDDQFSVERPDGSNFTLKIRSTKLEDSAMYFCASSHSNYEQYFGPGTRLTVT.